This TCR beta chain was recovered during a study of blood T cell repertoires in COVID-19. On the study more broadly: The United States, Italy and Spain were the sources of the acute and convalescent COVID-19 samples. Nucleic acid was either cDNA or gDNA, and it came from T cells, B-cell-depleted T cells, or PBMCs.

Study processing details: Reference gene primers were amplified, and this amplification served to estimate nucleated cell counts. Repertoires were generated with immunoSEQ multiplex PCR, while TCRdb's copy carries only in-frame clones and drops some. That table is the source of V, J and clone size, and D and trimming were worked out from the DNA. This sample has more than 200,000 clones, with roughly 84% found just once. This CDR3 has 15 residues. Germline V gene data show CDR1 as MNHEY and CDR2 as SVGAGI. V was cut by 2 bases and J by 9 bases, with 14 bases left in between. The sample taken for sequencing was peripheral blood. The sequence was collected from a man aged 60 to 75 with acute or convalescent COVID-19. This chain uses TRBV6-5 with TRBJ1-6; D unresolved. CDR3 in DNA: TGTGCCAGCAGTTACCATGAGGGCAGACCTTCACCCCTCCACTTT. Protein product: CASSYHEGRPSPLHF.